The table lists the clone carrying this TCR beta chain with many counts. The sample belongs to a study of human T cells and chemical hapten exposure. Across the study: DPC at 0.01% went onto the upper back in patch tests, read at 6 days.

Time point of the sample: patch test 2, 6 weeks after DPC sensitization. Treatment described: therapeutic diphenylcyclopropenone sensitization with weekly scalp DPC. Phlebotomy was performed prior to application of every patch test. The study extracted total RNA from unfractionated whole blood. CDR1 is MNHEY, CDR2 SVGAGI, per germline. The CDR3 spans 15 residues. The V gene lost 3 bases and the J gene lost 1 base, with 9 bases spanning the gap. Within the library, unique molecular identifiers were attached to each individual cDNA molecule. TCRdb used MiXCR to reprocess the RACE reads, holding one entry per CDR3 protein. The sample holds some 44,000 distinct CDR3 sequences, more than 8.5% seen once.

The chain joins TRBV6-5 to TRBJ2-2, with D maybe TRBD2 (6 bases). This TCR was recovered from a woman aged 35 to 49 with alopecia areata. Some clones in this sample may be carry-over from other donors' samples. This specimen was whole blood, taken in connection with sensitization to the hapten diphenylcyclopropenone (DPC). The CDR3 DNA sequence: TGTGCCAGCAGTTATTGGGGAGGGAACACCGGGGAGCTGTTTTTT. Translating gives CASSYWGGNTGELFF.